This T cell receptor beta chain came from a study of blood T cell repertoires in COVID-19. Authors' methods: Amplified reference gene primers provided the basis for estimating nucleated cell counts. Sequencing used immunoSEQ multiplex PCR; TCRdb keeps in-frame clones, though not all of them. The V and J calls and clone size come from that table; D and trimming were worked out from the DNA. Of 200,000 or so clones listed, around 85% are singletons. In regard to this clone: Different DNA sequences within this sample yield the same CDR3.

The source of this sequence is a human donor in a cohort sampled during active COVID-19. Material: peripheral blood.

DNA of the CDR3: TGTGCCAGCAGCGCGGGTTATTATGGCTACACCTTC. It translates to CASSAGYYGYTF. V and J are TRBV9 and TRBJ1-2; D is unresolved. Looked up from germline, CDR1 is SGDLS and CDR2 is YYNGEE. The CDR3 runs to 12 residues. The ends were cut back, 3 bases at V and 5 bases at J, with 8 bases in the middle. Filled out from reference TRBV9 and TRBJ1-2, the complete variable domain reads DSGVTQTPKHLITATGQRVTLRCSPRSGDLSVYWYQQSLDQGLQFLIQYYNGEERAKGNILERFSAQQFPDLHSELNLSSLELGDSALYFCASSAGYYGYTFGSGTRLTVV.